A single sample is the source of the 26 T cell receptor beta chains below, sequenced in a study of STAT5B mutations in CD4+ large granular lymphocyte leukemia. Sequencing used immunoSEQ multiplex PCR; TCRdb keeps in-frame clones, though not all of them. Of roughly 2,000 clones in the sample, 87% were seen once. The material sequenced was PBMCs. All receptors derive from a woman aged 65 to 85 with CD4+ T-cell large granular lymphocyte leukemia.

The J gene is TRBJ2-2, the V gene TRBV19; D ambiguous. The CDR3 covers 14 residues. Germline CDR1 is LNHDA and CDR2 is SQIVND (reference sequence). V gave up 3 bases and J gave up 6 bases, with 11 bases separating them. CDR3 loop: CASSIGAESGELFF. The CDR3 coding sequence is TGTGCCAGTAGTATCGGCGCGGAATCCGGGGAGCTGTTTTTT. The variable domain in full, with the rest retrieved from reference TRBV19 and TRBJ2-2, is DGGITQSPKYLFRKEGQNVTLSCEQNLNHDAMYWYRQDPGQGLRLIYYSQIVNDFQKGDIAEGYSVSREKKESFPLTVTSAQKNPTAFYLCASSIGAESGELFFGEGSRLTVL.

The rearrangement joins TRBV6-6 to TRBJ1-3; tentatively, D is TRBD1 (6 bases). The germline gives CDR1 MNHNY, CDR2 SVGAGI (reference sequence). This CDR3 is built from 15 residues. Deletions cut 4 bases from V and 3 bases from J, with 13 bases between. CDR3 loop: CASSFPSTGGNTIYF. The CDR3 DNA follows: TGTGCCAGCAGTTTCCCCTCGACAGGTGGAAACACCATATATTTT.

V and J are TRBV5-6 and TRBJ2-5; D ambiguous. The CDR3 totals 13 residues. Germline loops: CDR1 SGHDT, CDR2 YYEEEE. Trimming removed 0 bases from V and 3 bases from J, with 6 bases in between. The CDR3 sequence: CASSLGTEETQYF. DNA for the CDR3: TGTGCCAGCAGCTTGGGGACCGAAGAGACCCAGTACTTC.

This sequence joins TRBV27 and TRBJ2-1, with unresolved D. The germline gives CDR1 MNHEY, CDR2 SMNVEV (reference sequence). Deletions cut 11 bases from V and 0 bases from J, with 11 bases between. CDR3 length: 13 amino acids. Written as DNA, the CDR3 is TGTGCCCAAGTCGGCATCTCCTACAATGAGCAGTTCTTC. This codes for CAQVGISYNEQFF.

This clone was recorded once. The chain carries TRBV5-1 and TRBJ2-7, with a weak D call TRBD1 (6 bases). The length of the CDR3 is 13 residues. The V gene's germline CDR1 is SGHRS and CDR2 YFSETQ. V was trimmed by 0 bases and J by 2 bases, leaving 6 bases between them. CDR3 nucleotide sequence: TGCGCCAGCAGCTTGGAGGGGGCCTACGAGCAGTACTTC. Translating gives CASSLEGAYEQYF.

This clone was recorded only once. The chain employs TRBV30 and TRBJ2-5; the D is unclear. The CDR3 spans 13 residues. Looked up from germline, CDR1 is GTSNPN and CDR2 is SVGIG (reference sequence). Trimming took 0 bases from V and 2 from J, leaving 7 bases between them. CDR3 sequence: CAWSVRRQETQYF. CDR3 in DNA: TGTGCCTGGAGTGTACGACGGCAAGAGACCCAGTACTTC. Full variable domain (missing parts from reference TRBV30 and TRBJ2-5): SQTIHQWPATLVQPVGSPLSLECTVEGTSNPNLYWYRQAAGRGLQLLFYSVGIGQISSEVPQNLSASRPQDRQFILSSKKLLLSDSGFYLCAWSVRRQETQYFGPGTRLLVL.

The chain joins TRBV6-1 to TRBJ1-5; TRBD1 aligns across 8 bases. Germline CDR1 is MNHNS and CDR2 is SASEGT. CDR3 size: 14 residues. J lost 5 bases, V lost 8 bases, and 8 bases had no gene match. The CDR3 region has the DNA TGTGCCAGCCAGACAGGGGAGGATCATCAGCCCCAGCATTTT. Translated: CASQTGEDHQPQHF.

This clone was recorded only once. The CDR3 bases are TGTGCCAGCAGTTCGAACAACAACAATGAGCAGTTCTTC. It is translated as CASSSNNNNEQFF. The genes are TRBV28 and TRBJ2-1; D call uncertain. Trimming stripped 4 bases from V and 5 bases from J, with 9 bases between. CDR1 is MDHEN, CDR2 SYDVKM, per germline. The CDR3 sequence is 13 residues long.

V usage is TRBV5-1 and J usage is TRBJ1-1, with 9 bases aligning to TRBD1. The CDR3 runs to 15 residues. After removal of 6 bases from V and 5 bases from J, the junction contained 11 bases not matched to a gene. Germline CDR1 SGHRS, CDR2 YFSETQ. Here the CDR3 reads CASTSTGGVETEAFF. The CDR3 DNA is TGCGCCAGCACTTCGACAGGGGGAGTGGAGACTGAAGCTTTCTTT.

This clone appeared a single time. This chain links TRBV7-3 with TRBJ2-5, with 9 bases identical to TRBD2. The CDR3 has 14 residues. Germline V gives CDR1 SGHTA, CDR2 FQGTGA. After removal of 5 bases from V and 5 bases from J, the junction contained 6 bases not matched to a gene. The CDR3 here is CASSPRSGGETQYF. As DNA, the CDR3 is TGTGCCAGCAGCCCACGGAGCGGGGGGGAGACCCAGTACTTC.

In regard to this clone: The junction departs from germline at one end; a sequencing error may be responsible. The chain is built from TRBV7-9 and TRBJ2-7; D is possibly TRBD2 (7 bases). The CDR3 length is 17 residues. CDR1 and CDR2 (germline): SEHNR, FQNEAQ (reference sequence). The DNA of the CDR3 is TGTGCCAGCAGCCCCCCACCTTGGGAGGGGGGAGCCTACGAGCAGCACTTC. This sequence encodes CASSPPPWEGGAYEQHF.

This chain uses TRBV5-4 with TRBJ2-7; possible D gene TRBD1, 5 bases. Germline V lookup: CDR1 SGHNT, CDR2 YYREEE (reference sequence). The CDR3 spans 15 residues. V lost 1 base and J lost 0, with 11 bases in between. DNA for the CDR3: TGTGCCAGCAGCTTGCCAGGGCTGAACTCCTACGAGCAGTACTTC. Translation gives CASSLPGLNSYEQYF. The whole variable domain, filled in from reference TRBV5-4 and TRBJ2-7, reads ETGVTQSPTHLIKTRGQQVTLRCSSQSGHNTVSWYQQALGQGPQFIFQYYREEENGRGNFPPRFSGLQFPNYSSELNVNALELDDSALYLCASSLPGLNSYEQYFGPGTRLTVT.

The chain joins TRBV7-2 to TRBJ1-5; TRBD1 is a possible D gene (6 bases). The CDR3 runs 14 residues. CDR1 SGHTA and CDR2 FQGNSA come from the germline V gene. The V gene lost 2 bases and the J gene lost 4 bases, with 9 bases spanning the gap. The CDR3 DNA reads TGTGCCAGCAGCTTACTAGGGGGTAATCAGCCCCAGCATTTT. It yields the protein CASSLLGGNQPQHF.

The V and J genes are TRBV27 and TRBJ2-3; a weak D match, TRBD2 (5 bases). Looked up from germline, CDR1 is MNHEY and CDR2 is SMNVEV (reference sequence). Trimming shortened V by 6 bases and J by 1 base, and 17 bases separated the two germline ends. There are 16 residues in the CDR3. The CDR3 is CASRELVWVGTDTQYF. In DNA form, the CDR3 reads TGTGCCAGCAGGGAACTAGTGTGGGTCGGCACAGATACGCAGTATTTT.

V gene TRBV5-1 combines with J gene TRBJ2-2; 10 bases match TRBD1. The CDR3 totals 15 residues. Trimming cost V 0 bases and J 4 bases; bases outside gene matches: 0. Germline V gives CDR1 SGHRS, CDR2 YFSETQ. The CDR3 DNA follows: TGCGCCAGCAGCTTGGGGACAGGGGGCACCGGGGAGCTGTTTTTT. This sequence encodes CASSLGTGGTGELFF.

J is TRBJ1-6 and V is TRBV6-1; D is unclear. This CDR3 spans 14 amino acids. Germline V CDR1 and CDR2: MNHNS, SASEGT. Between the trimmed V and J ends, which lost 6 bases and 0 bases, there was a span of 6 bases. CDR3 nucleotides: TGTGCCAGCAGCCCCCCCTCCTATAATTCACCCCTCCACTTT. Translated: CASSPPSYNSPLHF.

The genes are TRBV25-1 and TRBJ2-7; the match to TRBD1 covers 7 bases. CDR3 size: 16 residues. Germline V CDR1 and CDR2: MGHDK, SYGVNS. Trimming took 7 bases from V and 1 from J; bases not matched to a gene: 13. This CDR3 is CASTLTGYVNSYEQYF. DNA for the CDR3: TGTGCCAGCACGCTGACAGGGTATGTTAATTCCTACGAGCAGTACTTC.

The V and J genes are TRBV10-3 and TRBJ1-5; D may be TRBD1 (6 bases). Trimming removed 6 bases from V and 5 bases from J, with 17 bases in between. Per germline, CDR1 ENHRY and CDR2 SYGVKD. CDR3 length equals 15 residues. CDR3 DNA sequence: TGTGCCATCAGCAACCAGGGGAGGACGTATCAGCCCCAGCATTTT. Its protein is CAISNQGRTYQPQHF.

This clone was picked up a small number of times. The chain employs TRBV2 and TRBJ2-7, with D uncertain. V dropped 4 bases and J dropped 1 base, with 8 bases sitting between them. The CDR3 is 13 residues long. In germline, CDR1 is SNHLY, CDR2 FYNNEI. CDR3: CASSVGGSYEQYF. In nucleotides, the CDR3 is TGTGCCAGCAGTGTAGGCGGTTCCTACGAGCAGTACTTC.

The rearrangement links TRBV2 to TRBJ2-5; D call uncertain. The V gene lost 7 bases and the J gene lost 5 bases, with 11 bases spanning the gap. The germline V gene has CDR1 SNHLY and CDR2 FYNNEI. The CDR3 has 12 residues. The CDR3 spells CASKESGETQYF. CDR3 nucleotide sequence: TGTGCCAGCAAAGAATCGGGTGAGACCCAGTACTTC.

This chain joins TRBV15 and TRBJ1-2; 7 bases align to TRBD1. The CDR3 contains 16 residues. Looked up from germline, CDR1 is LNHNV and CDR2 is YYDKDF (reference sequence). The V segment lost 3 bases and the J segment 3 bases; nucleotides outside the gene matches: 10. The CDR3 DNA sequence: TGTGCCACCAGCAGCCTCGAACAGGGGAGGGACTATGGCTACACCTTC. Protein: CATSSLEQGRDYGYTF.

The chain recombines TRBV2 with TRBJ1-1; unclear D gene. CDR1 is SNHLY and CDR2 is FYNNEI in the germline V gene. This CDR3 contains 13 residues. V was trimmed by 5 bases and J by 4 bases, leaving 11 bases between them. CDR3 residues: CASSIGLITEAFF. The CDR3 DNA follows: TGTGCCAGCAGTATAGGGTTAATCACTGAAGCTTTCTTT.

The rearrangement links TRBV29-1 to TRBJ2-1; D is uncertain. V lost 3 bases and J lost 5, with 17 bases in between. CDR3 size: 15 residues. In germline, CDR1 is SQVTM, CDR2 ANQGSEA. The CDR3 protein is CSVDLGAGINNEQFF. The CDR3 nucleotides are TGCAGCGTTGATTTAGGAGCAGGAATCAACAATGAGCAGTTCTTC.

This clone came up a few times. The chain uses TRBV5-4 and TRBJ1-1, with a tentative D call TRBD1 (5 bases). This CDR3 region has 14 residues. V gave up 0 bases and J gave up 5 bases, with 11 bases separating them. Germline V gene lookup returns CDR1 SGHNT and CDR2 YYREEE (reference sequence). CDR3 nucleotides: TGTGCCAGCAGCTTGGACTGGGGGAGTACTGAAGCTTTCTTT. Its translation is CASSLDWGSTEAFF.

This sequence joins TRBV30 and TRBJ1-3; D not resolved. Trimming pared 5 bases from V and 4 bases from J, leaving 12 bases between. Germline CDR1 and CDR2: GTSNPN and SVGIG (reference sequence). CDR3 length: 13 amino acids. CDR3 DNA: TGTGCCTGGGACCTTGGGCTCGGAAACACCATATATTTT. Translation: CAWDLGLGNTIYF.

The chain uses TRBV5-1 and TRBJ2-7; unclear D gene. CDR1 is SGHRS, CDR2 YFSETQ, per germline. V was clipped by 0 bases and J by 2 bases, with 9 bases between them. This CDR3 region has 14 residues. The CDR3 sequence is CASSLAGYPYEQYF. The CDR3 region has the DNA TGCGCCAGCAGCTTGGCAGGCTACCCCTACGAGCAGTACTTC.